The next 3 T cell receptor beta chains were all read from a single sample in a study of blood T cell repertoires in COVID-19 (dated by TCRdb to the early 2020s). Receptor amplification or capture employed the immunoSEQ multiplex PCR assay. Here the immuneACCESS table is served through TCRdb, limited to in-frame sequences with V and J called. Missing clones are a known gap in these copies; in checked studies unresolved V genes cover under half, and the rest lacks a known reason. The table for this sample lists about 60,000 clones; 85% to 90% of them were counted only once. More than 4.5% of the sample lies in the top ten. The sequencing input was peripheral blood. The receptors originated from a man aged 55 to 70 with acute or convalescent COVID-19.

A single count supports this clone. V is TRBV7-3 and J is TRBJ1-1; no clear D. CDR1 and CDR2 (germline): SGHTA, FQGTGA. V shed 1 base and J shed 3 bases, with 9 bases lying between them. The CDR3 has 14 amino acids. In DNA, the CDR3 is TGTGCCAGCAGCTTAAGCGGGCGTGACACTGAAGCTTTCTTT. This codes for CASSLSGRDTEAFF.

This clone was counted a single time. The gene calls are TRBV7-8 and TRBJ1-1; D not resolved. V was clipped by 2 bases and J by 0 bases, with 10 bases between them. The CDR3 length is 15 residues. Germline V gene sequence: CDR1 SGHVS, CDR2 FQNEAQ. The CDR3 protein is CASSLSLLMNTEAFF. The CDR3 nucleotides read TGTGCCAGCAGCTTATCACTGCTCATGAACACTGAAGCTTTCTTT.

The chain has TRBV7-8 and TRBJ2-2; 9 nucleotides match TRBD2. V lost 5 bases, J lost 5 bases, and 6 bases stayed unmatched. This CDR3 is built from 15 residues. Germline V lookup: CDR1 SGHVS, CDR2 FQNEAQ. The CDR3 DNA is TGTGCCAGCAGCCCCCGGGGACTAGCAACCGGGGAGCTGTTTTTT. It specifies CASSPRGLATGELFF.